This TCR beta chain was profiled in a study of metastatic and nonmetastatic thyroid tumors. Study background: Both malignant and benign thyroid patients supplied peripheral blood and tumor or nodule tissue samples, across which the repertoires of these patients were then compared. Study results and caveats: Malignant thyroid tumors reportedly exceeded benign nodules significantly in TCR beta diversity, with the difference appearing in blood and tumor.

The entire patient cohort was treatment-naive prior to thyroid surgery. The germline V and J ends were trimmed by 4 bases and 0 bases, with 13 bases remaining between them. The CDR3 consists of 15 residues. Germline assignment: CDR1 DFQATT and CDR2 SNEGSKA (reference sequence). The authors' processing: Built for papillary thyroid cancer, a distant-metastasis classifier drew on CDR3 differences across clinicopathological groups. With MiXCR, TCRdb reprocessed the PCR reads. TCRdb's processing, not the study's, gives the V and J calls here. The top ten hold about 19% of the sample, which has 21,000 or so clones, more than 15% seen once. This clone turned up a few times. Its antigen is still unknown.

Sequenced sample: blood. V usage is TRBV20-1 and J usage is TRBJ2-1; D call uncertain. The sequence derives from a female donor with papillary thyroid cancer or a benign thyroid nodule (not recorded which). Some clones in this sample may be carry-over from other donors' samples. CDR3 sequence (DNA): TGCAGTGCTAACGACGGGTTGACCTCCTACAATGAGCAGTTCTTC. The encoded protein is CSANDGLTSYNEQFF.